The 14 T cell receptor beta chains below were found in one sample sequenced in a study of blood T cell repertoires in COVID-19. Method: immunoSEQ multiplex PCR; TCRdb's copy keeps in-frame clones and lacks some. Of around 200,000 clones detected, roughly 90% appear once; the ten largest clones hold 0.7% to 0.9%. The specimen sequenced was PBMCs or T cells enriched from blood (not recorded which). The receptors here all came from a woman aged 18-29 years who had recovered from COVID-19.

This sequence joins TRBV6-6 and TRBJ1-4, with TRBD1 as a possible D gene (5 bases). CDR3 size: 14 residues. Trimming took off 5 bases at V and 8 bases at J, with 15 bases between the two ends. CDR1 and CDR2 (germline): MNHNY, SVGAGI (reference sequence). The CDR3 coding sequence is TGTGCCAGCAGTGGGGCCGACACAACCGAAAAACTGTTTTTT. This translates into CASSGADTTEKLFF.

The CDR3: CASSKTGTSDPEQFF. As DNA, the CDR3 is TGTGCCAGCAGCAAGACCGGGACTAGCGATCCTGAGCAGTTCTTC. The chain has TRBV7-8 and TRBJ2-1; 10 nucleotides agree with TRBD2. The CDR3 consists of 15 residues. Germline CDR1 and CDR2: SGHVS and FQNEAQ. Trimming at V came to 5 bases and at J to 9 bases, leaving 10 bases not matched to a gene. Based on the CDR3 plus reference TRBV7-8 and TRBJ2-1, the full variable domain is GAGVSQSPRYKVAKRGQDVALRCDPISGHVSLFWYQQALGQGPEFLTYFQNEAQLDKSGLPSDRFFAERPEGSVSTLKIQRTQQEDSAVYLCASSKTGTSDPEQFFGPGTRLTVL.

V and J are TRBV14 and TRBJ2-1; D is perhaps TRBD1 (5 bases). V was shortened by 4 bases and J by 0 bases, with 13 bases between the two germline ends. CDR1 is SGHDN, CDR2 FVKESK, per germline. The CDR3 covers 16 residues. This CDR3 is CASSPLGESSYNEQFF. CDR3 coding DNA: TGTGCCAGCAGCCCTTTAGGGGAAAGCTCCTACAATGAGCAGTTCTTC.

The table lists this clone with a count of one. This chain uses TRBV7-2 with TRBJ2-3; 7 positions agree with TRBD1. CDR3 length: 16 residues. Germline V gene sequence: CDR1 SGHTA, CDR2 FQGNSA. V was clipped by 3 bases and J by 1 base; unmatched bases: 7. The CDR3 bases are TGTGCCAGCAGCTTCCCCGGACAGGTACGCACAGATACGCAGTATTTT. It yields the protein CASSFPGQVRTDTQYF.

This clone was seen once. The rearrangement uses TRBV6-5 and TRBJ1-1; maybe TRBD1 (5 bases). The CDR3 spans 13 residues. Germline lookup yields CDR1 MNHEY and CDR2 SVGAGI. Trimming left V 6 bases short and J 2 bases short, with 10 bases between. The CDR3 here is CASREGRNTEAFF. CDR3 nucleotides: TGTGCCAGCAGGGAGGGGAGAAACACTGAAGCTTTCTTT.

The chain recombines TRBV12-5 with TRBJ2-1; D is ambiguous. Trimming pared 2 bases from V and 3 bases from J, leaving 5 bases between. This CDR3 is built from 13 residues. From germline, CDR1 is LGHNT and CDR2 FRNRAP. The CDR3 region has the DNA TGTGCTAGTGGTTTGCCCGTCTACAATGAGCAGTTCTTC. Translation gives CASGLPVYNEQFF.

V usage is TRBV9 and J usage is TRBJ2-5, with 8 nucleotides matching TRBD2. The V gene end was trimmed by 3 bases and the J gene end by 6 bases; junction bases not matched to a gene: 7. There are 14 residues in the CDR3. Germline V gene data show CDR1 as SGDLS and CDR2 as YYNGEE. DNA for the CDR3: TGTGCCAGCAGCGGCGGGACTAGTGGGCAGACCCAGTACTTC. Its translation is CASSGGTSGQTQYF.

This chain connects TRBV7-9 to TRBJ1-1, with D hard to call. CDR1 SEHNR and CDR2 FQNEAQ come from the germline V gene (reference sequence). Trimming left V 2 bases short and J 6 bases short, with 10 bases between. This CDR3 has 13 amino acids. CDR3 sequence: CASSLRFGAEAFF. CDR3 DNA sequence: TGTGCCAGCAGCTTAAGATTCGGTGCTGAAGCTTTCTTT.

The chain joins TRBV18 to TRBJ1-5; D is unresolved. CDR3 length: 16 residues. The V and J ends lost 2 bases and 7 bases respectively, with 18 bases between them. Germline V gene lookup returns CDR1 KGHSH and CDR2 LQKENI. The CDR3 here is CASSPGSGSSRQPQHF. The CDR3 bases are TGTGCCAGCTCACCAGGTTCGGGGTCATCGAGGCAGCCCCAGCATTTT.

The gene calls are TRBV19 and TRBJ2-2, with 9 positions matching TRBD2. The CDR3 is made up of 16 amino acids. Germline assignment: CDR1 LNHDA and CDR2 SQIVND (reference sequence). Unmatched junction bases numbered 4, after V lost 5 bases and J lost 0 bases. CDR3 residues: CASSGTSGSNTGELFF. The DNA for the CDR3 is TGTGCCAGTAGTGGTACTAGCGGGTCGAACACCGGGGAGCTGTTTTTT.

The chain has TRBV5-6 and TRBJ2-2; TRBD1 matches 10 bases. CDR3 size: 15 residues. Germline V CDR1 and CDR2: SGHDT, YYEEEE. Trimming cost V 3 bases and J 5 bases; bases outside gene matches: 4. CDR3 in amino acids: CASSSDRGRTGELFF. CDR3 bases: TGTGCCAGCAGCTCCGACAGGGGGCGGACCGGGGAGCTGTTTTTT.

The rearrangement links TRBV9 to TRBJ2-3; TRBD2 might be the D (6 bases). CDR3 size: 17 residues. V was trimmed by 6 bases and J by 1 base, leaving 21 bases between them. Germline V lookup: CDR1 SGDLS, CDR2 YYNGEE. CDR3: CASTVGQPWGGTDTQYF. The CDR3 DNA follows: TGTGCCAGCACGGTCGGGCAGCCCTGGGGGGGCACAGATACGCAGTATTTT. The entire variable domain, with the rest obtained from reference TRBV9 and TRBJ2-3, is as follows: DSGVTQTPKHLITATGQRVTLRCSPRSGDLSVYWYQQSLDQGLQFLIQYYNGEERAKGNILERFSAQQFPDLHSELNLSSLELGDSALYFCASTVGQPWGGTDTQYFGPGTRLTVL.

The chain joins TRBV7-9 to TRBJ2-7; D perhaps matches TRBD2 (5 bases). The germline V gene has CDR1 SEHNR and CDR2 FQNEAQ (reference sequence). Trimming stripped 5 bases from V and 3 bases from J, with 14 bases between. CDR3 size: 14 residues. The CDR3 here is CASSPRTGNYEQYF. CDR3 DNA sequence: TGTGCCAGCAGCCCAAGGACGGGAAACTACGAGCAGTACTTC.

The chain combines TRBV28 with TRBJ2-3; 9 bases align to TRBD2. V shed 1 base, J shed 6 bases, and the junction held 8 bases outside the gene matches. The germline V gene has CDR1 MDHEN and CDR2 SYDVKM. The CDR3 runs 16 residues. The CDR3 nucleotides are TGTGCCAGCAGTTTATTATCGCTAGCGGGAATGGATACGCAGTATTTT. The encoded protein is CASSLLSLAGMDTQYF.